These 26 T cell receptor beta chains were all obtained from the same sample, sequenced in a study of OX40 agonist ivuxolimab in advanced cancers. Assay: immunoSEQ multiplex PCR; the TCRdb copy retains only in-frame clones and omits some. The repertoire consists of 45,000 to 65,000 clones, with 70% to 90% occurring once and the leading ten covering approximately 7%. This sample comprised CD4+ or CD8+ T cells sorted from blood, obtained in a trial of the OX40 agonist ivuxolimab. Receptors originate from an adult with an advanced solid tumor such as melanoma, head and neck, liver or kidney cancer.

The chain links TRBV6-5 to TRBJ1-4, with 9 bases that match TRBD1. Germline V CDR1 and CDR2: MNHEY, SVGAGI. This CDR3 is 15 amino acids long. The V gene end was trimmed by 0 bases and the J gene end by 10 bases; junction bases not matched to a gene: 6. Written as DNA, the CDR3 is TGTGCCAGCAGTTACTCTTTGGGACAGGGCGGAAAACTGTTTTTT. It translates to CASSYSLGQGGKLFF.

CDR3 nucleotide sequence: TGTGCCAGCACCAACTCGGGGGGCAGCAATCAGCCCCAGCATTTT. This gives the protein CASTNSGGSNQPQHF. V gene TRBV6-5 combines with J gene TRBJ1-5; tentative D call: TRBD1 (6 bases). This CDR3 region has 15 residues. Trimming cost V 7 bases and J 1 base, with 14 bases left between them. Germline V gives CDR1 MNHEY, CDR2 SVGAGI.

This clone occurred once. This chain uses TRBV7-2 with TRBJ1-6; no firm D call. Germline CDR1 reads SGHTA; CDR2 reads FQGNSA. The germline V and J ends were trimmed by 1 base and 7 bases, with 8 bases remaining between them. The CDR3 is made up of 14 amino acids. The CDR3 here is CASSLEFRNSPLHF. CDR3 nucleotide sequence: TGTGCCAGCAGCTTAGAGTTCCGGAATTCACCCCTCCACTTT.

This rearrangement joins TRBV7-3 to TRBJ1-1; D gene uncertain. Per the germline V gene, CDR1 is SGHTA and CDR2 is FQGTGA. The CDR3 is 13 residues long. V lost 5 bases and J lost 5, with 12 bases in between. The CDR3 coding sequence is TGTGCCAGCAGCGACCCCCTAGGGACTGAAGCTTTCTTT. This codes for CASSDPLGTEAFF.

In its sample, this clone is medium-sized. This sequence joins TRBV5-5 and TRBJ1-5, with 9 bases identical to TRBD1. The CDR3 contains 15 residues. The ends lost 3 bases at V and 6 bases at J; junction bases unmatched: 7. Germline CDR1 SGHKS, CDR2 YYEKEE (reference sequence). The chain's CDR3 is CASSSLGQGSQPQHF. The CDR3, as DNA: TGTGCCAGCAGCTCACTGGGACAGGGAAGTCAGCCCCAGCATTTT. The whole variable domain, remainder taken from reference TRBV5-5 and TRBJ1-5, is DAGVTQSPTHLIKTRGQQVTLRCSPISGHKSVSWYQQVLGQGPQFIFQYYEKEERGRGNFPDRFSARQFPNYSSELNVNALLLGDSALYLCASSSLGQGSQPQHFGDGTRLSIL.

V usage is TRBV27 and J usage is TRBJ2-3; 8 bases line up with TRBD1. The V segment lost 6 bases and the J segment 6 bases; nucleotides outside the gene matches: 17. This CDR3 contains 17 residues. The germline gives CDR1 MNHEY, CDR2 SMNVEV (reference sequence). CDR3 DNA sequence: TGTGCCAGCAGCTTTAACGTCCGGGACAGGATGAGGGATACGCAGTATTTT. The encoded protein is CASSFNVRDRMRDTQYF.

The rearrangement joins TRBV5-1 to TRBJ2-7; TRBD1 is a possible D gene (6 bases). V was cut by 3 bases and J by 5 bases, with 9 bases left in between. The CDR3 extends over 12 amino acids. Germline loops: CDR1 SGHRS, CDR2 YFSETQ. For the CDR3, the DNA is TGCGCCAGCAGCTCGCAGGGGAACGAGCAGTACTTC. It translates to CASSSQGNEQYF.

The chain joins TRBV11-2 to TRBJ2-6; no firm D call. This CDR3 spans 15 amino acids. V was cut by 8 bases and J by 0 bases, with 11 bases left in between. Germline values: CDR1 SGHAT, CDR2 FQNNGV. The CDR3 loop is CASLAPSSGANVLTF. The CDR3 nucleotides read TGTGCCAGCTTGGCACCTAGCTCTGGGGCCAACGTCCTGACTTTC.

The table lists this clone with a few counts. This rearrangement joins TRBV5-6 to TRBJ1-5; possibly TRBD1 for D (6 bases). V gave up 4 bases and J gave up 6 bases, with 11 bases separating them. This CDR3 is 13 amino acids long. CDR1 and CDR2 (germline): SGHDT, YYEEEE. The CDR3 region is CASSRQGIQPQHF. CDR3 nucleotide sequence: TGTGCCAGCAGCCGGCAGGGGATTCAGCCCCAGCATTTT.

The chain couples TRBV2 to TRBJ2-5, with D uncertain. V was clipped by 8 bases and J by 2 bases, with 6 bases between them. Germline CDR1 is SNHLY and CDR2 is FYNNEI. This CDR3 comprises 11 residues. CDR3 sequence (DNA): TGTGCCAGCGAAGTTCAAGAGACCCAGTACTTC. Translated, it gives CASEVQETQYF. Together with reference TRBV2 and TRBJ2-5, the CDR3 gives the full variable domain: EPEVTQTPSHQVTQMGQEVILRCVPISNHLYFYWYRQILGQKVEFLVSFYNNEISEKSEIFDDQFSVERPDGSNFTLKIRSTKLEDSAMYFCASEVQETQYFGPGTRLLVL.

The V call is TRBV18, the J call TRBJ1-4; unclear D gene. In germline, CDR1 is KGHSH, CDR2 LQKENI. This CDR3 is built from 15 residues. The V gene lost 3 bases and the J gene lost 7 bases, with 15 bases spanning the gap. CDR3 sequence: CASSPLLGMSEKLFF. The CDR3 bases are TGTGCCAGCTCACCCCTCCTGGGAATGTCTGAAAAACTGTTTTTT.

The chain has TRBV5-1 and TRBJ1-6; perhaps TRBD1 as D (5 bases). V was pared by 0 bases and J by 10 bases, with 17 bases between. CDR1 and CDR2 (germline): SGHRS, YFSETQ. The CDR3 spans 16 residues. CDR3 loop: CASSLAGDHPPSPLHF. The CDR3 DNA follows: TGCGCCAGCAGCTTGGCGGGGGATCACCCGCCGTCACCCCTCCACTTT. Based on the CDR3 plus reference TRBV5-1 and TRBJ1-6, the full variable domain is KAGVTQTPRYLIKTRGQQVTLSCSPISGHRSVSWYQQTPGQGLQFLFEYFSETQRNKGNFPGRFSGRQFSNSRSEMNVSTLELGDSALYLCASSLAGDHPPSPLHFGNGTRLTVT.

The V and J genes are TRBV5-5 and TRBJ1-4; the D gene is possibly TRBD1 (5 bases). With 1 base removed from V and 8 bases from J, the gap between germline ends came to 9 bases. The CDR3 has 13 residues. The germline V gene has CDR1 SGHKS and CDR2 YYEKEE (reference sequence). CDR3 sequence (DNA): TGTGCCAGCAGCTTGATAGAGGGGGAAAAACTGTTTTTT. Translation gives CASSLIEGEKLFF. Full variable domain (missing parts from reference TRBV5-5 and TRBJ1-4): DAGVTQSPTHLIKTRGQQVTLRCSPISGHKSVSWYQQVLGQGPQFIFQYYEKEERGRGNFPDRFSARQFPNYSSELNVNALLLGDSALYLCASSLIEGEKLFFGSGTQLSVL.

Written as DNA, the CDR3 is TGCAGCGTTGAAGATCGGGACGGGCAGTACTTC. As protein: CSVEDRDGQYF. This chain joins TRBV29-1 and TRBJ2-7; D might be TRBD1 or TRBD2, each matching 5 bases. V was cut by 0 bases and J by 9 bases, with 9 bases left in between. CDR1 is SQVTM and CDR2 is ANQGSEA in the germline V gene. CDR3 length: 11 amino acids.

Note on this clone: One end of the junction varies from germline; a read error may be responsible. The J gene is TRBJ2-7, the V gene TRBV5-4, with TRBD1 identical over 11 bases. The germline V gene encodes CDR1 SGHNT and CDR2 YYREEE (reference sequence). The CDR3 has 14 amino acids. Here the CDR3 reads CASSWTGGSDEQYF. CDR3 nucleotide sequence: TGTGCCAGCAGCTGGACAGGGGGCTCCGACGAGCAGTACTTC.

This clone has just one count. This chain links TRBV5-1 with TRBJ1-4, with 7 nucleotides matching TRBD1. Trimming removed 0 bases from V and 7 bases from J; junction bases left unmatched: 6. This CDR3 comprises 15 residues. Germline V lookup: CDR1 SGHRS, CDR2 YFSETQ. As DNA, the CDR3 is TGCGCCAGCAGCTTGGATCAGGGGGTAATTGAAAAACTGTTTTTT. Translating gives CASSLDQGVIEKLFF.

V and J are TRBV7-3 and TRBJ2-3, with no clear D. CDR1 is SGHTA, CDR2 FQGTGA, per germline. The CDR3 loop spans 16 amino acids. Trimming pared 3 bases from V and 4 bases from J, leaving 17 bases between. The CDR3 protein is CASSLAPGPLADTQYF. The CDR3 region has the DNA TGTGCCAGCAGCTTGGCCCCGGGCCCCCTTGCAGATACGCAGTATTTT.

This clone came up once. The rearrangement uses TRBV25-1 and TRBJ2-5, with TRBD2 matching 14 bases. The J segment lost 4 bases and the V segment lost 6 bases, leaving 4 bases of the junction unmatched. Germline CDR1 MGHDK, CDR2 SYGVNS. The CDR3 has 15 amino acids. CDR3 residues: CASSVGTSGGETQYF. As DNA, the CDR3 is TGTGCCAGCAGCGTAGGGACTAGCGGGGGAGAGACCCAGTACTTC.

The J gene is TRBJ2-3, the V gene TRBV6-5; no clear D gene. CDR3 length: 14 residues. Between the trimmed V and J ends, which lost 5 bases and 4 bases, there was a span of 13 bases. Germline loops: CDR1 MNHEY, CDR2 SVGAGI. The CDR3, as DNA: TGTGCCAGCAGTGATGCTGCGAGCTCAGATACGCAGTATTTT. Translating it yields CASSDAASSDTQYF.

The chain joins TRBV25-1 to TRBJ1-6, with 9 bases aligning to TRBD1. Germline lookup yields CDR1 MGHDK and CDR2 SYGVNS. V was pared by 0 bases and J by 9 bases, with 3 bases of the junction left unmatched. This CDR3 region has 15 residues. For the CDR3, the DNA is TGTGCCAGCAGTGAATACGGGACAGGGCGTTCACCCCTCCACTTT. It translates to CASSEYGTGRSPLHF.

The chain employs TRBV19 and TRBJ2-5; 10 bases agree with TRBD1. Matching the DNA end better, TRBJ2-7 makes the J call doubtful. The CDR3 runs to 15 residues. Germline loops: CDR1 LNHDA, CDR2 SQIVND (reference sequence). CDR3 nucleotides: TGTGCCAGTAGTACCCCCGGGACAGGGGTTTACGAGCAGTACTTC. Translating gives CASSTPGTGVYEQYF.

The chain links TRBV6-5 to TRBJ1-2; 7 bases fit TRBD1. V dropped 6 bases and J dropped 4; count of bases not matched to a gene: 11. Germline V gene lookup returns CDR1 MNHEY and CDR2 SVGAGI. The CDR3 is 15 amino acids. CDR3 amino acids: CASSTQTGFGYGYTF. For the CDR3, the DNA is TGTGCCAGCAGCACCCAGACAGGGTTTGGCTATGGCTACACCTTC.

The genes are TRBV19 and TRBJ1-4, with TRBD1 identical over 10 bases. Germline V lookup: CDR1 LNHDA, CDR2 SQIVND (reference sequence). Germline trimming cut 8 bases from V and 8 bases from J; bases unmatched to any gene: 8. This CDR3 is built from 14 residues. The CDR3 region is CASQEGQGEEKLFF. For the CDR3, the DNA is TGTGCCAGTCAGGAAGGACAGGGGGAGGAAAAACTGTTTTTT.

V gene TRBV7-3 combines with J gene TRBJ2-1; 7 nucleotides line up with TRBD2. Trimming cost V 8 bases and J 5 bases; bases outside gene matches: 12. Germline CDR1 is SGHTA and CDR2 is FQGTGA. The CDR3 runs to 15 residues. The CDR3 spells CASSPRELADNEQFF. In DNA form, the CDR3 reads TGTGCCAGCTCCCCCCGGGAGCTAGCGGACAATGAGCAGTTCTTC.

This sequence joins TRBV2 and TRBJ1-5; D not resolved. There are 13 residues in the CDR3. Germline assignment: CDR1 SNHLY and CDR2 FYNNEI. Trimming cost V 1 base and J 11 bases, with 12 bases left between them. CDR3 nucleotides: TGTGCCAGCAGTGAAGGGACCGAAACGGCCCAGCATTTT. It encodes CASSEGTETAQHF.

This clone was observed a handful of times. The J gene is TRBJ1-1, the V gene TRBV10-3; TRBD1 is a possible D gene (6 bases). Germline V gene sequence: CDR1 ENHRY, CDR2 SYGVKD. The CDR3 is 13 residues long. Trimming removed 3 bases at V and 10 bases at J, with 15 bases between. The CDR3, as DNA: TGTGCCATCAGTGAAGGACAGTATGGGAGAGCTTTCTTT. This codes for CAISEGQYGRAFF.